This is a list of T cell receptor beta chains from one sample in a study of STAT5B mutations in CD4+ large granular lymphocyte leukemia. Libraries were prepared by immunoSEQ multiplex PCR; TCRdb keeps only in-frame clonotypes and omits some of them. The table lists tens of thousands of clones, about 85% of them singletons. The sequenced sample consisted of CD4+ T cells from blood buffy coats. The origin of the receptors is a human donor in good health. Both conserved end residues are part of each CDR3. A D gene is named only where the DNA matches it firmly. The size entry is marked missing in some rows and otherwise reads once, few, many or a size class.

D | J | size | V | CDR3 | DNA
TRBD1 | TRBJ2-1 | - | TRBV6-5 | CASSDDRGGNEQFF | TGTGCCAGCAGTGATGACAGGGGGGGCAATGAGCAGTTCTTC
TRBD1 | TRBJ2-5 | - | TRBV28 | CASSIGTEETQYF | TGTGCCAGCAGCATAGGGACAGAAGAGACCCAGTACTTC
TRBD1 | TRBJ1-6 | - | TRBV5-6 | CASSWTGGGNSYNSPLHF | TGTGCCAGCAGCTGGACAGGGGGCGGTAATTCCTATAATTCACCCCTCCACTTT
TRBD1 | TRBJ1-1 | - | TRBV6-5 | CASRIPGGTEAFF | TGTGCCAGCAGGATACCAGGGGGAACTGAAGCTTTCTTT
- | TRBJ2-2 | - | TRBV5-8 | CASSRDGRLTAGELFF | TGTGCCAGCAGCCGAGACGGCCGTCTTACCGCCGGGGAGCTGTTTTTT
- | TRBJ2-5 | - | TRBV2 | CASWRVQETQYF | TGTGCCAGCTGGAGGGTCCAAGAGACCCAGTACTTC
- | TRBJ1-1 | - | TRBV2 | CASAGEGSGRPFF | TGTGCCAGCGCCGGAGAAGGTTCCGGGCGCCCTTTCTTT
- | TRBJ1-1 | - | TRBV5-4 | CASSLGEVMNTEAFF | TGTGCCAGCAGCTTGGGGGAGGTTATGAACACTGAAGCTTTCTTT
- | TRBJ2-2 | - | TRBV7-2 | CASSPTVGTGELFF | TGTGCCAGCAGCCCCACGGTGGGCACCGGGGAGCTGTTTTTT
TRBD2 | TRBJ2-2 | once | TRBV7-2 | CASSTITSGNGGELFF | TGTGCCAGCAGCACCATTACTAGCGGGAATGGCGGGGAGCTGTTTTTT
- | TRBJ2-7 | few | TRBV28 | CASSFEDEQYF | TGTGCCAGCAGTTTCGAGGACGAGCAGTACTTC
- | TRBJ2-5 | - | TRBV18 | CASSPVTGETQYF | TGTGCCAGCTCACCTGTAACGGGAGAGACCCAGTACTTC
- | TRBJ1-5 | - | TRBV19 | CASSIGGSNQPQHF | TGTGCCAGTAGTATAGGAGGGTCCAATCAGCCCCAGCATTTT
- | TRBJ1-5 | - | TRBV2 | CASGEGKRRPQHF | TGTGCCAGCGGCGAAGGGAAGCGGAGGCCCCAGCATTTT
- | TRBJ1-2 | few | TRBV25-1 | CASSRTPGQGYTF | TGTGCCAGCAGTCGTACCCCTGGTCAAGGCTACACCTTC
- | TRBJ2-7 | - | TRBV6-5 | CASSYSAAYSEQYF | TGTGCCAGCAGTTACTCGGCAGCCTACAGCGAGCAGTACTTC
- | TRBJ1-2 | - | TRBV14 | CASSQDSLSYGYTF | TGTGCCAGCAGCCAAGATAGCCTCTCCTATGGCTACACCTTC
- | TRBJ2-3 | - | TRBV9 | CASSAIANTDTQYF | TGTGCCAGCAGCGCTATAGCGAACACAGATACGCAGTATTTT
TRBD1 | TRBJ1-2 | - | TRBV28 | CASNYRGTNYGYTF | TGTGCCAGCAACTACAGGGGGACCAACTATGGCTACACCTTC
- | TRBJ2-5 | - | TRBV5-1 | CASSLSETQYF | TGCGCCAGCAGCTTAAGCGAGACCCAGTACTTC
- | TRBJ2-5 | - | TRBV2 | CASMSLPRETQYF | TGTGCCAGCATGTCATTACCCCGGGAGACCCAGTACTTC
TRBD1 | TRBJ1-5 | - | TRBV7-2 | CASSRTGVSNQPQHF | TGTGCCAGCAGCCGGACAGGGGTAAGCAATCAGCCCCAGCATTTT
- | TRBJ1-1 | - | TRBV28 | CASIKGMNTEAFF | TGTGCCAGCATCAAGGGGATGAACACTGAAGCTTTCTTT
- | TRBJ2-5 | - | TRBV4-1 | CASSHGQGSETQYF | TGCGCCAGCAGCCACGGTCAGGGGTCAGAGACCCAGTACTTC
- | TRBJ2-1 | once | TRBV9 | CASSVGGGTLGEQFF | TGTGCCAGCAGCGTTGGTGGGGGGACCCTGGGTGAGCAGTTCTTC
- | TRBJ1-4 | few | TRBV19 | CASSILAGSSEKLFF | TGTGCCAGTAGTATTCTGGCAGGGTCGAGTGAAAAACTGTTTTTT
- | TRBJ2-7 | once | TRBV9 | CASSVGERYEQYF | TGTGCCAGCAGCGTAGGGGAGCGCTACGAGCAGTACTTC
- | TRBJ1-5 | few | TRBV5-4 | CASSLGPLSNQPQHF | TGTGCCAGCAGCTTGGGCCCCCTGAGCAATCAGCCCCAGCATTTT
- | TRBJ1-1 | - | TRBV29-1 | CSVNFGSAEAFF | TGCAGCGTTAATTTTGGCAGCGCGGAAGCTTTCTTT
- | TRBJ1-3 | few | TRBV5-6 | CASSLRDTSRNTIYF | TGTGCCAGCAGCCTCCGGGACACAAGCCGAAACACCATATATTTT
- | TRBJ2-6 | once | TRBV11-3 | CASSPGLSGANVLTF | TGTGCCAGCAGCCCAGGGCTCTCTGGGGCCAACGTCCTGACTTTC
- | TRBJ1-1 | - | TRBV6-1 | CASISGRLNTEAFF | TGTGCCAGCATATCGGGACGCTTGAACACTGAAGCTTTCTTT
- | TRBJ1-1 | - | TRBV11-3 | CASSLVTSTEAFF | TGTGCCAGCAGCTTAGTCACAAGCACTGAAGCTTTCTTT
TRBD1 | TRBJ2-7 | - | TRBV11-2 | CASSASGTGRNEQYF | TGTGCCAGCAGCGCAAGCGGGACAGGGCGGAACGAGCAGTACTTC
TRBD1 | TRBJ1-1 | once | TRBV5-1 | CASSGGQGLNTEAFF | TGCGCCAGCAGCGGGGGACAGGGACTGAACACTGAAGCTTTCTTT
TRBD1 | TRBJ2-3 | - | TRBV6-5 | CASSRTGGGADTQYF | TGTGCCAGCAGTCGGACAGGGGGCGGGGCAGATACGCAGTATTTT
- | TRBJ2-1 | - | TRBV7-4 | CASSLALLIRSWFF | TGTGCCAGCAGCTTAGCTCTGCTTATCCGGTCATGGTTCTTC
- | TRBJ2-3 | once | TRBV28 | CASSPDYYTQYF | TGTGCCAGCAGTCCCGACTATTATACGCAGTATTTT
- | TRBJ2-7 | - | TRBV28 | CASSSPGPYEQYF | TGTGCCAGCAGTTCCCCGGGTCCCTACGAGCAGTACTTC
TRBD1 | TRBJ2-7 | - | TRBV6-1 | CASSVETGGYEQYF | TGTGCCAGCAGTGTAGAGACAGGGGGCTACGAGCAGTACTTC
- | TRBJ1-5 | - | TRBV14 | CASSSDSNQPQHF | TGTGCCAGCAGTTCGGATAGCAATCAGCCCCAGCATTTT
TRBD2 | TRBJ2-1 | - | TRBV5-1 | CASSLSGRTHNEQFF | TGCGCCAGCAGCTTGAGCGGGAGGACCCACAATGAGCAGTTCTTC
- | TRBJ2-5 | - | TRBV6-6 | CASSPTGVQETQYF | TGTGCCAGCAGTCCAACGGGAGTACAAGAGACCCAGTACTTC
- | TRBJ1-3 | - | TRBV9 | CASSVMSGASGNTIYF | TGTGCCAGCAGCGTAATGTCGGGGGCGTCTGGAAACACCATATATTTT
- | TRBJ1-4 | - | TRBV28 | CASSPRHSGEKLFF | TGTGCCAGCAGCCCACGACATTCGGGGGAAAAACTGTTTTTT
- | TRBJ2-1 | - | TRBV9 | CASSVAPGDTYNEQFF | TGTGCCAGCAGCGTAGCCCCGGGGGACACCTACAATGAGCAGTTCTTC
- | TRBJ1-1 | - | TRBV19 | CASSIDNWGLDTEAFF | TGTGCCAGTAGTATAGATAACTGGGGGCTTGATACTGAAGCTTTCTTT
TRBD2 | TRBJ2-7 | - | TRBV29-1 | CSVYLGSGKESYEQYF | TGCAGCGTTTATCTGGGCAGCGGGAAGGAGTCCTACGAGCAGTACTTC
TRBD1 | TRBJ1-1 | - | TRBV5-1 | CASSSGTGSVSTEAFF | TGCGCCAGCAGCTCAGGGACAGGGTCGGTTAGCACTGAAGCTTTCTTT
TRBD2 | TRBJ2-1 | - | TRBV12-5 | CASGFGTSIGEQFF | TGTGCTAGTGGATTCGGGACTAGCATTGGTGAGCAGTTCTTC
- | TRBJ1-2 | - | TRBV6-1 | CASTDLGEGRYTF | TGTGCCAGCACTGACCTTGGCGAAGGTCGCTACACCTTC
TRBD2 | TRBJ2-1 | - | TRBV2 | CASGGLAGGNEQFF | TGTGCCAGCGGGGGACTAGCGGGAGGGAATGAGCAGTTCTTC
- | TRBJ1-2 | - | TRBV5-4 | CASSLDGANYGYTF | TGTGCCAGCAGCTTGGATGGAGCTAACTATGGCTACACCTTC
TRBD2 | TRBJ2-5 | - | TRBV4-3 | CASSPSGRAYQETQYF | TGCGCCAGCAGCCCTAGCGGGAGGGCTTACCAAGAGACCCAGTACTTC
TRBD1 | TRBJ1-4 | - | TRBV6-6 | CASRRTGRYEKLFF | TGTGCCAGCAGAAGGACAGGGAGGTATGAAAAACTGTTTTTT
TRBD2 | TRBJ2-3 | - | TRBV9 | CASSAYPSGKGDTQYF | TGTGCCAGCAGCGCCTACCCTAGCGGGAAGGGAGATACGCAGTATTTT
- | TRBJ2-7 | - | TRBV4-3 | CASSQDVDGRLNYEQYF | TGCGCCAGCAGCCAAGATGTCGACGGCAGGTTAAACTACGAGCAGTACTTC
- | TRBJ2-3 | few | TRBV9 | CASSDQGWTDTQYF | TGTGCCAGCAGCGATCAGGGATGGACAGATACGCAGTATTTT
TRBD1 | TRBJ1-4 | - | TRBV6-5 | CASSFTQGGSEKLFF | TGTGCCAGCAGTTTCACCCAGGGGGGGAGTGAAAAACTGTTTTTT